The 32 T cell receptor beta chains below were found in one sample sequenced in a study of blood T cell repertoires in COVID-19. The table came from immunoSEQ multiplex PCR; TCRdb's copy has only in-frame clones and leaves some out. This sample carries under 200,000 clones, roughly 84% of them seen once, and the ten largest clones take over 15%. Sequencing used PBMCs or T cells enriched from blood (not recorded which). The source is a man in his 60s who had recovered from COVID-19.

This clone appeared a single time. The chain couples TRBV7-3 to TRBJ1-2; unclear D gene. CDR1 and CDR2 from the germline V gene are SGHTA and FQGTGA. This CDR3 contains 15 residues. V gave up 2 bases and J gave up 0 bases, with 10 bases separating them. The CDR3 protein is CASSLSRFSNYGYTF. The CDR3 DNA follows: TGTGCCAGCAGCTTATCCAGGTTCTCTAACTATGGCTACACCTTC.

This chain uses TRBV6-6 with TRBJ1-5; D may be TRBD1 (5 bases). Germline CDR1 MNHNY, CDR2 SVGAGI (reference sequence). Between the trimmed V and J ends, which lost 0 bases and 2 bases, there was a span of 11 bases. The CDR3 consists of 16 residues. CDR3 amino acids: CASSYSRGGGNQPQHF. CDR3 sequence (DNA): TGTGCCAGCAGTTACTCGAGGGGAGGGGGCAATCAGCCCCAGCATTTT.

The chain has TRBV9 and TRBJ2-1; D possibly corresponds to TRBD1 (6 bases). This CDR3 spans 18 amino acids. Germline CDR1 and CDR2: SGDLS and YYNGEE. Deletions cut 0 bases from V and 2 bases from J, with 18 bases between. The CDR3 DNA reads TGTGCCAGCAGCGTAGGGCAGGGGACCCTACCCACCTACAATGAGCAGTTCTTC. Protein: CASSVGQGTLPTYNEQFF.

The V gene is TRBV6-5, the J gene TRBJ2-2; D not certain. V was clipped by 4 bases and J by 4 bases, with 10 bases between them. Germline V gene sequence: CDR1 MNHEY, CDR2 SVGAGI. There are 14 residues in the CDR3. This chain's CDR3 is CASSWSSGTGELFF. In DNA, the CDR3 is TGTGCCAGCAGTTGGAGCTCGGGCACCGGGGAGCTGTTTTTT.

The chain combines TRBV19 with TRBJ1-5, with D possibly matching TRBD1 (6 bases). This CDR3 has 15 amino acids. CDR1 LNHDA and CDR2 SQIVND come from the germline V gene (reference sequence). The V end lost 3 bases, the J end lost 7 bases, and 16 bases lay between the germline ends. The CDR3 region is CASSIVDSYTQPQHF. In nucleotides, the CDR3 is TGTGCCAGTAGTATCGTGGACAGTTATACCCAGCCCCAGCATTTT. Drawing the rest from reference TRBV19 and TRBJ1-5, the complete variable domain is DGGITQSPKYLFRKEGQNVTLSCEQNLNHDAMYWYRQDPGQGLRLIYYSQIVNDFQKGDIAEGYSVSREKKESFPLTVTSAQKNPTAFYLCASSIVDSYTQPQHFGDGTRLSIL.

This clone is a singleton in its sample. V is TRBV7-2 and J is TRBJ1-1; TRBD1 matches 7 bases. The CDR3 runs 14 residues. Germline V lookup: CDR1 SGHTA, CDR2 FQGNSA. J gave up 3 bases and V 5 bases, and 6 bases lay outside the gene matches. In DNA, the CDR3 is TGTGCCAGCAGCCCACCGGGACAGTACACTGAAGCTTTCTTT. Residues: CASSPPGQYTEAFF.

The chain employs TRBV7-2 and TRBJ1-6; D uncertain. This CDR3 comprises 15 residues. Trimming stripped 2 bases from V and 8 bases from J, with 13 bases between. The V gene's germline CDR1 is SGHTA and CDR2 FQGNSA. CDR3 amino acids: CASSLTRDPYSPLHF. For the CDR3, the DNA is TGTGCCAGCAGCTTAACCCGGGATCCATATTCACCCCTCCACTTT.

The chain uses TRBV18 and TRBJ2-3; D may be TRBD2 (5 bases). In germline, CDR1 is KGHSH, CDR2 LQKENI. The V gene lost 0 bases and the J gene lost 0 bases, with 7 bases spanning the gap. The CDR3 consists of 15 residues. This CDR3 reads CASSPPDSSTDTQYF. As DNA, the CDR3 is TGTGCCAGCTCACCACCGGACTCTAGCACAGATACGCAGTATTTT. Complete variable domain (other parts from reference TRBV18 and TRBJ2-3): NAGVMQNPRHLVRRRGQEARLRCSPMKGHSHVYWYRQLPEEGLKFMVYLQKENIIDESGMPKERFSAEFPKEGPSILRIQQVVRGDSAAYFCASSPPDSSTDTQYFGPGTRLTVL.

V gene TRBV2 combines with J gene TRBJ2-4, with unresolved D. CDR1 and CDR2 from the germline V gene are SNHLY and FYNNEI. Between the trimmed V and J ends, which lost 4 bases and 7 bases, there was a span of 17 bases. The length of the CDR3 is 15 residues. CDR3 loop: CASSAALGSSNIQYF. In DNA, the CDR3 is TGTGCCAGCAGTGCAGCCCTCGGTTCCTCGAACATTCAGTACTTC.

V and J are TRBV2 and TRBJ2-7; D remains unclear. V lost 8 bases, J lost 1 base, and 12 bases lay in between. CDR3 length equals 13 residues. The germline V gene encodes CDR1 SNHLY and CDR2 FYNNEI. The CDR3 is CASSEAVSYEQYF. DNA for the CDR3: TGTGCCAGCTCTGAGGCAGTTTCCTACGAGCAGTACTTC.

The genes are TRBV7-2 and TRBJ2-1; TRBD2 matches 7 bases. V was pared by 0 bases and J by 9 bases, with 11 bases of the junction left unmatched. The CDR3 covers 16 residues. CDR1 is SGHTA and CDR2 is FQGNSA in the germline V gene. The CDR3 spells CASSLAGGGRPVEQFF. Here the CDR3 DNA reads TGTGCCAGCAGCTTAGCGGGTGGCGGGAGACCAGTTGAGCAGTTCTTC.

The gene calls are TRBV2 and TRBJ1-2; unclear D gene. The CDR3 covers 17 residues. The germline V gene encodes CDR1 SNHLY and CDR2 FYNNEI. The V and J ends lost 3 bases and 0 bases respectively, with 17 bases between them. This chain's CDR3 is CASSEIQAGTANYGYTF. The CDR3 DNA sequence: TGTGCCAGCAGTGAGATCCAGGCTGGCACCGCTAACTATGGCTACACCTTC. The variable domain in full, with the rest retrieved from reference TRBV2 and TRBJ1-2, is EPEVTQTPSHQVTQMGQEVILRCVPISNHLYFYWYRQILGQKVEFLVSFYNNEISEKSEIFDDQFSVERPDGSNFTLKIRSTKLEDSAMYFCASSEIQAGTANYGYTFGSGTRLTVV.

V usage is TRBV21-1 and J usage is TRBJ2-7; the D call TRBD2 from the table was never checked on the DNA. TRBV21-1 is designated a pseudogene. This CDR3 region has 15 residues. The CDR3 coding sequence is TGTGCCAGCAGCAAAATGGGGGGGCCTTCCTACGAGCAGTACTTC. Amino acid sequence: CASSKMGGPSYEQYF.

The chain has TRBV10-3 and TRBJ2-3, with TRBD1 matching 9 bases. Germline values: CDR1 ENHRY, CDR2 SYGVKD. The ends lost 1 base at V and 4 bases at J; junction bases unmatched: 12. This CDR3 comprises 18 residues. The CDR3 reads CAISELPRDRVVADTQYF. In nucleotides, the CDR3 is TGTGCCATCAGTGAGTTACCACGGGACAGGGTTGTTGCAGATACGCAGTATTTT.

The DNA of the CDR3 is TGTGCCAGCAGCTTGACCCGACAGGGCAGAACTGAAGCTTTCTTT. Translating gives CASSLTRQGRTEAFF. This chain uses TRBV5-4 with TRBJ1-1, with 7 bases aligning to TRBD1. Germline CDR1 SGHNT, CDR2 YYREEE (reference sequence). With 1 base clipped from V and 5 bases from J, the junction kept 8 bases outside the gene matches. CDR3 size: 15 residues.

This chain uses TRBV7-2 with TRBJ1-5; 9 nucleotides agree with TRBD1. Trimming took 2 bases from V and 0 from J; bases not matched to a gene: 2. CDR1 and CDR2 (germline): SGHTA, FQGNSA. The CDR3 has 16 residues. This CDR3 is CASSLRTGDSNQPQHF. CDR3 DNA: TGTGCCAGCAGCTTAAGGACAGGGGATAGCAATCAGCCCCAGCATTTT.

J is TRBJ2-4 and V is TRBV20-1; D is undetermined. CDR1 and CDR2 from the germline V gene are DFQATT and SNEGSKA (reference sequence). The CDR3 is 15 residues long. Between the trimmed V and J ends, which lost 3 bases and 0 bases, there was a span of 12 bases. CDR3: CSASAAILAKNIQYF. Written as DNA, the CDR3 is TGCAGTGCTAGTGCCGCTATACTAGCCAAAAACATTCAGTACTTC.

The CDR3: CASSHLLGEDGYTF. The DNA of the CDR3 is TGTGCCAGCAGCCATCTGTTGGGGGAGGATGGCTACACCTTC. This rearrangement joins TRBV3-1 (or the pseudogene TRBV3-2) to TRBJ1-2; perhaps TRBD1 as D (5 bases). Germline V gives CDR1 LGHDT, CDR2 YNNKEL (reference sequence). CDR3 length: 14 residues. Trimming shortened V by 3 bases and J by 6 bases, and 14 bases separated the two germline ends.

This chain connects TRBV18 to TRBJ1-3; 9 nucleotides match TRBD1. The CDR3 spans 16 residues. The V gene's germline CDR1 is KGHSH and CDR2 LQKENI. With 6 bases clipped from V and 2 bases from J, the junction kept 8 bases outside the gene matches. CDR3 residues: CASSPNRDRAGNTIYF. CDR3 bases: TGTGCCAGCTCGCCGAACCGGGACAGGGCTGGAAACACCATATATTTT. The variable domain in full, with the rest retrieved from reference TRBV18 and TRBJ1-3, is NAGVMQNPRHLVRRRGQEARLRCSPMKGHSHVYWYRQLPEEGLKFMVYLQKENIIDESGMPKERFSAEFPKEGPSILRIQQVVRGDSAAYFCASSPNRDRAGNTIYFGEGSWLTVV.

The rearrangement uses TRBV24-1 and TRBJ2-2, with a possible D match to TRBD2 (6 bases). Germline lookup yields CDR1 KGHDR and CDR2 SFDVKD. The CDR3 spans 13 residues. V lost 8 bases to trimming and J lost 6 bases, with 12 bases between them. CDR3 residues: CATNLGGSGELFF. In DNA, the CDR3 is TGTGCCACCAATCTCGGGGGATCCGGGGAGCTGTTTTTT.

This clone showed up just once. V is TRBV4-1 and J is TRBJ1-5, with D uncertain. V shed 1 base and J shed 0 bases, with 10 bases lying between them. Germline loops: CDR1 MGHRA, CDR2 YSYEKL. The CDR3 totals 16 residues. The CDR3 protein is CASSQVWSSSNQPQHF. The DNA for the CDR3 is TGCGCCAGCAGCCAAGTATGGTCGAGTAGCAATCAGCCCCAGCATTTT.

A few counts support this clone. The chain has TRBV6-5 and TRBJ1-6; maybe TRBD1 (5 bases). The length of the CDR3 is 14 residues. Trimming removed 0 bases at V and 13 bases at J, with 13 bases between. From germline, CDR1 is MNHEY and CDR2 SVGAGI. The CDR3 nucleotides are TGTGCCAGCAGTTACTCAATGGACACCTCCCCCCTCCACTTT. As protein: CASSYSMDTSPLHF.

The chain combines TRBV14 with TRBJ2-2; D might be TRBD1 (6 bases). Germline values: CDR1 SGHDN, CDR2 FVKESK. V lost 2 bases and J lost 4, with 8 bases in between. The CDR3 has 14 amino acids. As DNA, the CDR3 is TGTGCCAGCAGCCAAAAACAGGGCACCGGGGAGCTGTTTTTT. It encodes CASSQKQGTGELFF. Full variable domain (outside the CDR3, taken from reference TRBV14 and TRBJ2-2): EAGVTQFPSHSVIEKGQTVTLRCDPISGHDNLYWYRRVMGKEIKFLLHFVKESKQDESGMPNNRFLAERTGGTYSTLKVQPAELEDSGVYFCASSQKQGTGELFFGEGSRLTVL.

CDR3 sequence (DNA): TGTGCCAGCTCACCGGAGCTTGGCAGGGGGCCTGAAGCTTTCTTT. Translated: CASSPELGRGPEAFF. This chain joins TRBV18 and TRBJ1-1; 8 bases line up with TRBD1. CDR3 length equals 15 residues. J was trimmed by 6 bases and V by 3 bases; bases with no gene match: 9. Germline V gene data show CDR1 as KGHSH and CDR2 as LQKENI.

The genes are TRBV7-2 and TRBJ1-3, with D possibly being TRBD1 (5 bases). V was clipped by 5 bases and J by 2 bases, with 16 bases between them. This CDR3 is 16 amino acids long. Germline values: CDR1 SGHTA, CDR2 FQGNSA. The CDR3 here is CASSLRAVGAGNTIYF. In DNA, the CDR3 is TGTGCCAGCAGCCTCAGGGCCGTAGGAGCTGGAAACACCATATATTTT.

The rearrangement links TRBV11-2 to TRBJ1-5; the D gene is possibly TRBD1 (6 bases). The CDR3 consists of 17 residues. The germline CDR1 and CDR2 sequences are SGHAT and FQNNGV. With 5 bases removed from V and 0 bases from J, the gap between germline ends came to 17 bases. The DNA for the CDR3 is TGTGCCAGCAGCGCCCACCGGGACAACTATAGCAATCAGCCCCAGCATTTT. Translation gives CASSAHRDNYSNQPQHF.

A few counts support this clone. The rearrangement links TRBV19 to TRBJ1-1; no firm D call. The germline V and J ends were trimmed by 4 bases and 3 bases, with 9 bases remaining between them. The CDR3 contains 13 residues. Germline lookup yields CDR1 LNHDA and CDR2 SQIVND (reference sequence). The CDR3 DNA reads TGTGCCAGTAGTAGACGGAGCTACACTGAAGCTTTCTTT. It yields the protein CASSRRSYTEAFF.

This clone turned up a few times. The chain combines TRBV7-9 with TRBJ1-4, with no clear D. The germline V gene has CDR1 SEHNR and CDR2 FQNEAQ (reference sequence). The CDR3 runs 15 residues. V lost 5 bases and J 8 bases, leaving 18 bases between the germline ends. Here the CDR3 DNA reads TGTGCCAGCAGCCCCACACAATTACTCGGGGAAAAACTGTTTTTT. As protein: CASSPTQLLGEKLFF.

The table lists this clone with a count of one. The chain is built from TRBV13 and TRBJ1-1; a possible D gene is TRBD1 (5 bases). CDR3 length: 16 amino acids. V dropped 1 base and J dropped 0 bases, with 12 bases sitting between them. CDR1 is PRHDT and CDR2 is FYEKMQ in the germline V gene (reference sequence). Written as DNA, the CDR3 is TGTGCCAGCAGCTTAGAACGCGGGGGACTGAACACTGAAGCTTTCTTT. It yields the protein CASSLERGGLNTEAFF.

The chain carries TRBV5-1 and TRBJ2-7; the D gene is possibly TRBD2 (5 bases). This CDR3 is 13 amino acids long. V was trimmed by 5 bases and J by 6 bases, leaving 15 bases between them. Germline CDR1 and CDR2: SGHRS and YFSETQ. The CDR3 DNA follows: TGCGCCAGCAGGGACTTGTCAGGTGGCGAGCAGTACTTC. Translation: CASRDLSGGEQYF.

The chain joins TRBV5-1 to TRBJ1-1, with 11 bases aligning to TRBD1. Losses at the gene ends were 0 bases for V and 1 base for J; bases not matched to a gene: 2. This CDR3 has 16 amino acids. In germline, CDR1 is SGHRS, CDR2 YFSETQ. The CDR3 nucleotides are TGCGCCAGCAGCTTGGCCGGACAGGGGGCGAACACTGAAGCTTTCTTT. It codes for CASSLAGQGANTEAFF.

V usage is TRBV10-3 and J usage is TRBJ2-4; 7 nucleotides line up with TRBD2. In germline, CDR1 is ENHRY, CDR2 SYGVKD. The V segment lost 6 bases and the J segment 0 bases; nucleotides outside the gene matches: 2. The CDR3 covers 14 residues. Written as DNA, the CDR3 is TGTGCCATCAGCTCGGGGGGAGCCAAAAACATTCAGTACTTC. As protein: CAISSGGAKNIQYF.